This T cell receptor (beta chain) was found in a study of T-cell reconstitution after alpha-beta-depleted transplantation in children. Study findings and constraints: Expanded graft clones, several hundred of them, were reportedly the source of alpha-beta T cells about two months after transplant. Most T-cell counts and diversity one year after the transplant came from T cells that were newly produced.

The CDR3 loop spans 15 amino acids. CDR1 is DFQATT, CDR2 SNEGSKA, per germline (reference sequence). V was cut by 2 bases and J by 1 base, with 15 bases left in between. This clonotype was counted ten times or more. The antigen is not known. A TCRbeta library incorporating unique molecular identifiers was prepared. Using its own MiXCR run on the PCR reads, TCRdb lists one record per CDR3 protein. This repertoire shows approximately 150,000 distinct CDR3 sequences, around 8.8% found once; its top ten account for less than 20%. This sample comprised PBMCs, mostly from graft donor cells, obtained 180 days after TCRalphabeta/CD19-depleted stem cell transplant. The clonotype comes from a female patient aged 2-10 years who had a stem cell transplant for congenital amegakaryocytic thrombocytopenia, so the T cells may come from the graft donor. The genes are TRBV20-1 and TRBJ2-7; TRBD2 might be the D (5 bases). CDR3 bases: TGCAGTGCTAGATCCCGGGAAGGCGGGTCCTACGAGCAGTACTTC. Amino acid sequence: CSARSREGGSYEQYF.